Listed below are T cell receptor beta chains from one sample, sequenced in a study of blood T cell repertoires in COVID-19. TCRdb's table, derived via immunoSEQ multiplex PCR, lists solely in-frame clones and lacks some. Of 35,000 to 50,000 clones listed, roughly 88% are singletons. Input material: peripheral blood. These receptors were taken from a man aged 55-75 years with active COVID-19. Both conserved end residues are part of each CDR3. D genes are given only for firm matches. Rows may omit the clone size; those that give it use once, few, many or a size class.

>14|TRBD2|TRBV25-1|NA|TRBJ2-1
CASALAGARNEQFF
TGTGCCAGCGCCTTAGCGGGAGCACGCAATGAGCAGTTCTTC
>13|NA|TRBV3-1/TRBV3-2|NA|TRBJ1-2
CASSQPAGAGYTF
TGTGCCAGCAGCCAACCGGCGGGAGCTGGCTACACCTTC
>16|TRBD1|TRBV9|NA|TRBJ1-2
CASSPQDRASNYGYTF
TGTGCCAGCAGCCCCCAGGACAGGGCCTCTAACTATGGCTACACCTTC
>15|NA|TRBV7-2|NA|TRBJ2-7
CASSLVRSWSDEQYF
TGTGCCAGCAGCTTAGTAAGGTCTTGGAGCGACGAGCAGTACTTC
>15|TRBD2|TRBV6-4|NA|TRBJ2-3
CASRAREGLTDTQYF
TGTGCCAGCAGGGCCCGGGAGGGCCTCACAGATACGCAGTATTTT
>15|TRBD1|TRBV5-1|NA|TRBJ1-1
CASSLGQGLNTEAFF
TGCGCCAGCAGCTTGGGACAGGGGTTGAACACTGAAGCTTTCTTT
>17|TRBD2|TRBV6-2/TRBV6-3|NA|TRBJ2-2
CASSYQRLAGDTGELFF
TGTGCCAGCAGTTACCAGAGACTAGCGGGAGACACCGGGGAGCTGTTTTTT
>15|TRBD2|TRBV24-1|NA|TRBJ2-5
CATSDRTSGKETQYF
TGTGCCACCAGTGATCGGACTAGCGGAAAAGAGACCCAGTACTTC
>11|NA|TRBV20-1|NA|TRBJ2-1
CSARGANEQFF
TGCAGTGCAAGGGGCGCCAATGAGCAGTTCTTC
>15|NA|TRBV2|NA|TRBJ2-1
CASSNSGLGGDEQFF
TGTGCCAGCAGTAACTCGGGTTTAGGAGGAGATGAGCAGTTCTTC
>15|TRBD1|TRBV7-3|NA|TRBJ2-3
CASSADRASTDTQYF
TGTGCCAGCAGCGCGGACAGGGCTAGCACAGATACGCAGTATTTT
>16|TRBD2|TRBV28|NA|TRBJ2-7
CASSLGLAGVLDEQYF
TGTGCCAGCAGTTTAGGACTAGCGGGAGTTCTTGACGAGCAGTACTTC
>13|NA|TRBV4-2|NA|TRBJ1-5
CASSPGTAQPQHF
TGTGCCAGCAGCCCCGGGACTGCTCAGCCCCAGCATTTT
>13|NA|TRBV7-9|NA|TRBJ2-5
CASSSLAARAQYF
TGTGCCAGCAGCTCCTTGGCGGCCCGGGCCCAGTACTTC
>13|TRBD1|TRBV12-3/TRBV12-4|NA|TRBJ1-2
CASLRDRRYGYTF
TGTGCCAGCCTTCGGGACAGGAGATACGGCTACACCTTC
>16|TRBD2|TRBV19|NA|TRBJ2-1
CASRTSGASSYNEQFF
TGTGCCAGTAGAACTAGCGGGGCAAGCTCCTACAATGAGCAGTTCTTC
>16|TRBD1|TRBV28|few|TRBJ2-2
CASSLPGQGKGGELFF
TGTGCCAGCAGTCTCCCGGGACAGGGAAAGGGTGGGGAGCTGTTTTTT
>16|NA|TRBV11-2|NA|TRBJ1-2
CASSQTRSWVREGYTF
TGTGCCAGCAGTCAAACACGCAGTTGGGTCAGGGAAGGCTACACCTTC
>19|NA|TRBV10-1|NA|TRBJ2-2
CASSAPLAVRQTHTGELFF
TGCGCCAGCAGTGCTCCTCTGGCGGTTAGACAGACCCACACCGGGGAGCTGTTTTTT
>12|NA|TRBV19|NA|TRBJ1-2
CASSLTGYGYTF
TGTGCCAGTAGCTTGACAGGCTATGGCTACACCTTC
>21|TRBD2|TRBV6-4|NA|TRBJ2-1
CASSDSDSLMVISGISHEQFF
TGTGCCAGCAGTGACTCGGACTCTTTAATGGTTATAAGCGGGATATCGCATGAGCAGTTCTTC
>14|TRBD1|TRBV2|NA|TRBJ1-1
CASSPQQGSREAFF
TGTGCCAGCAGTCCCCAACAGGGGAGCCGTGAAGCTTTCTTT
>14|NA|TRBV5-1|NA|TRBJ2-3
CASSLVAVTDTQYF
TGCGCCAGCAGCTTGGTGGCAGTTACAGATACGCAGTATTTT
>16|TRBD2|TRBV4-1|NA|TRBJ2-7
CASSHPRTSDSYEQYF
TGCGCCAGCAGCCATCCTAGGACTAGCGACTCCTACGAGCAGTACTTC
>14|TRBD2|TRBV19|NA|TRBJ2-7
CASSSSGRAYEQYF
TGTGCCAGTAGTAGTAGCGGGAGGGCCTACGAGCAGTACTTC
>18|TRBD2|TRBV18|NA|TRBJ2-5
CASSPALAGGPYQETQYF
TGTGCCAGCTCACCGGCCCTAGCGGGAGGCCCGTACCAAGAGACCCAGTACTTC
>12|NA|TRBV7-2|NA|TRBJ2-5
CASSSFGQPPYF
TGTGCCAGCAGCTCCTTCGGTCAACCGCCGTACTTC
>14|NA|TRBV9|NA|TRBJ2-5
CASSPTGFGETQYF
TGTGCCAGCAGCCCAACAGGGTTTGGAGAGACCCAGTACTTC
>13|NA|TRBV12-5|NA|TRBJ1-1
CAGTGTQNTEAFF
TGTGCTGGCACCGGGACACAGAACACTGAAGCTTTCTTT
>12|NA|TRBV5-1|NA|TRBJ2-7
CASSLPSYEQYF
TGCGCCAGCAGCCTCCCCTCCTACGAGCAGTACTTC
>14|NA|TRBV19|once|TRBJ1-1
CASSSIAQGTEAFF
TGTGCCAGTAGTTCGATTGCCCAGGGCACTGAAGCTTTCTTT
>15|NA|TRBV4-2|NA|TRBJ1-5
CASSQDTPGNQPQHF
TGTGCCAGCAGCCAAGATACCCCCGGGAATCAGCCCCAGCATTTT
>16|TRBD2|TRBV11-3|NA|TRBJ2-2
CASSQALAGGGGELFF
TGTGCCAGCAGCCAAGCCCTAGCGGGAGGGGGCGGGGAGCTGTTTTTT
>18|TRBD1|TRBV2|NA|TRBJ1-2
CASRYPYGTGGANYGYTF
TGTGCCAGCAGGTACCCTTACGGGACAGGGGGAGCTAACTATGGCTACACCTTC
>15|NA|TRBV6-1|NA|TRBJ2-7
CASSEGEGSSYEQYF
TGTGCCAGCAGTGAAGGGGAAGGGAGCTCCTACGAGCAGTACTTC
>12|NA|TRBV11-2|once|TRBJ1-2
CASSPGFYGYTF
TGTGCCAGCAGCCCCGGGTTCTATGGCTACACCTTC
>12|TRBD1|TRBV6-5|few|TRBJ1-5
CASRGQGQPQHF
TGTGCCAGCAGGGGACAGGGACAGCCCCAGCATTTT
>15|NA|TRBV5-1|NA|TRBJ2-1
CASSRQDSGENEQFF
TGCGCCAGCTCAAGACAGGACAGCGGAGAGAATGAGCAGTTCTTC
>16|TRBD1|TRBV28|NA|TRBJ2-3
CASTPLVTGWTDTQYF
TGTGCCAGCACCCCACTAGTGACAGGGTGGACAGATACGCAGTATTTT
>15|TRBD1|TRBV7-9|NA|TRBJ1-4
CASSQGQGPNEKLFF
TGTGCCAGCAGCCAGGGACAGGGACCTAATGAAAAACTGTTTTTT
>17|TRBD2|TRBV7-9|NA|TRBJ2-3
CASSLGDWTSGADTQYF
TGTGCCAGCAGCTTAGGGGACTGGACTAGCGGGGCAGATACGCAGTATTTT
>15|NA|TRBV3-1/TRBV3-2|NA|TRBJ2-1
CASSQAGVTYNEQFF
TGTGCCAGCAGCCAAGCGGGTGTAACCTACAATGAGCAGTTCTTC
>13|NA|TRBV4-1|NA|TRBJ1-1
CASSQGANTEAFF
TGCGCCAGCAGCCAAGGGGCAAACACTGAAGCTTTCTTT
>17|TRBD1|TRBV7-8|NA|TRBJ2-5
CASSLAGQGEFQETQYF
TGTGCCAGCAGCTTAGCGGGACAGGGGGAATTCCAAGAGACCCAGTACTTC
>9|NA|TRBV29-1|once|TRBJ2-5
CSVEETQYF
TGCAGCGTCGAAGAGACCCAGTACTTC
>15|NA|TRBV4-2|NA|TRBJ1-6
CASSHSDNINSPLHF
TGTGCCAGCAGCCACTCCGACAATATAAATTCACCCCTCCACTTT
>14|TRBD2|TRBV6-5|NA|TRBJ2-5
CASRYRAGKETQYF
TGTGCCAGCAGATACCGAGCGGGGAAGGAGACCCAGTACTTC
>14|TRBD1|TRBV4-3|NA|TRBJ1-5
CASSLQGGEEPQHF
TGCGCCAGCAGCCTACAGGGGGGCGAGGAGCCCCAGCATTTT
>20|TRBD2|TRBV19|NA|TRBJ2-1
CASSIDWREGRIETYNEQFF
TGTGCCAGTAGTATAGATTGGAGGGAGGGCCGAATAGAAACCTACAATGAGCAGTTCTTC
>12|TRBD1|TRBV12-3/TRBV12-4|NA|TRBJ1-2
CASSQTGGGYTF
TGTGCCAGCAGTCAAACAGGGGGCGGCTACACCTTC
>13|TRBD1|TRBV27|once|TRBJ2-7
CASRETGSYEQYF
TGTGCCAGCAGGGAGACAGGGTCGTACGAGCAGTACTTC
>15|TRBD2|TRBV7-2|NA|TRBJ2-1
CASSLQRESWNEQFF
TGTGCCAGCAGCTTACAGCGGGAGAGTTGGAATGAGCAGTTCTTC
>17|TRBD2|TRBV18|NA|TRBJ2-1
CASSPPRLAGGPNEQFF
TGTGCCAGCTCACCACCGAGACTAGCGGGAGGGCCAAATGAGCAGTTCTTC
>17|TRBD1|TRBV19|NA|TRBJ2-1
CASSPQRQGLYDNEQFF
TGTGCCAGTAGTCCTCAACGACAGGGGTTGTACGACAATGAGCAGTTCTTC
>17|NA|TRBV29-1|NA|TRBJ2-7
CSVEGAAALQGTYEQYF
TGCAGCGTTGAAGGGGCTGCGGCCCTACAGGGAACCTACGAGCAGTACTTC
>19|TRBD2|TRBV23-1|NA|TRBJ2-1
CASSQSSAQSSGYYNEQFF
TGCGCCAGCAGTCAATCAAGTGCCCAATCTAGCGGCTACTACAATGAGCAGTTCTTC
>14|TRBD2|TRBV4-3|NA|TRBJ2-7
CASSQGLAVYEQYF
TGCGCCAGCAGCCAAGGACTAGCGGTCTACGAGCAGTACTTC